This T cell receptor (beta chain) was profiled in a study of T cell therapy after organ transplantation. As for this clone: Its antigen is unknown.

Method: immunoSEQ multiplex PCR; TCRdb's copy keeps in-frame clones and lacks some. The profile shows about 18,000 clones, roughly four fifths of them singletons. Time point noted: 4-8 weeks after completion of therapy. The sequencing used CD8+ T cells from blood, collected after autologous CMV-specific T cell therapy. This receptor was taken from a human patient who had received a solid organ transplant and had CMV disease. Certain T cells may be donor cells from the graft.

The CDR3 coding sequence is TGTGCCAGCAGCGTCCAGGGAAGAGGGGGCAGGGATACGCAGTATTTT. This encodes CASSVQGRGGRDTQYF. The chain joins TRBV9 to TRBJ2-3, with 7 positions matching TRBD1. The length of the CDR3 is 16 residues. V lost 2 bases to trimming and J lost 6 bases; unmatched junction nucleotides: 12. Germline-derived CDR1 and CDR2 are SGDLS and YYNGEE.